This T cell receptor (beta chain) was sequenced during a study of technical replicates of blood from several donors. Sequencing used immunoSEQ multiplex PCR; TCRdb keeps in-frame clones, though not all of them. The table records 75,000 or so clones, 93% of them present only once. V was pared by 4 bases and J by 9 bases, with 21 bases between. The CDR3 length is 15 residues. Per the germline V gene, CDR1 is MNHEY and CDR2 is SMNVEV (reference sequence). This chain joins TRBV27 and TRBJ1-1; D may be TRBD1 (5 bases). This TCR was recovered from a human donor in good health. The specimen sequenced was T cells isolated from PBMCs. The CDR3: CASSSRVGMMNQAFF. The DNA for the CDR3 is TGTGCCAGCAGTTCCAGGGTAGGGATGATGAACCAAGCTTTCTTT.